The rows below give T cell receptor beta chains drawn from one sample of a study of blood T cell repertoires in COVID-19. Sequencing was performed with immunoSEQ multiplex PCR; in TCRdb, only in-frame clones are kept and a portion is missing. The data hold about 230,000 clones, with 85% observed a single time. The sequenced sample consisted of peripheral blood. The receptors here all came from a middle-aged man with acute or convalescent COVID-19. The CDR3 runs from the conserved cysteine through the conserved F or W. A D gene is named only where the DNA matches it firmly. Size tells how often a clone was seen (once, few, many) or the class of an expanded clone, and some rows leave it out.

V gene,clone size,J gene,D gene,CDR3 DNA,CDR3 protein
TRBV5-1,.,TRBJ2-7,TRBD1,TGCGCCAGCAGTTCCGGGACAGAACTTTACGAGCAGTACTTC,CASSSGTELYEQYF
TRBV6-5,.,TRBJ1-2,TRBD1,TGTGCCAGCAGAAGCCCTGACAGGGGGCAGGATGGCTACACCTTC,CASRSPDRGQDGYTF
TRBV12-3/TRBV12-4,.,TRBJ1-5,.,TGTGCCAGCAGTAGGGGGACCTATCAGCCCCAGCATTTT,CASSRGTYQPQHF
TRBV15,.,TRBJ1-1,.,TGTGCCACCAGCAGATTCGGGAACACTGAAGCTTTCTTT,CATSRFGNTEAFF
TRBV4-3,.,TRBJ2-7,.,TGCGCCAGCAGCCAAGATAGCGGCTCCTACGAGCAGTACTTC,CASSQDSGSYEQYF
TRBV9,.,TRBJ1-2,.,TGTGCCAGCAGTGCAGGGTTTGGCTACACCTTC,CASSAGFGYTF
TRBV19,.,TRBJ1-6,TRBD1,TGTGCCAGTAACCCGGCTGGGACAGTGAATTCACCCCTCCACTTT,CASNPAGTVNSPLHF
TRBV5-1,few,TRBJ2-3,.,TGCGCCAGCAGCCAACAGGGTGGGGATACGCAGTATTTT,CASSQQGGDTQYF
TRBV2,.,TRBJ1-2,.,TGTGCCAGCAGTGAACAACAGAGTGGCTACACCTTC,CASSEQQSGYTF
TRBV12-3/TRBV12-4,few,TRBJ2-7,.,TGTGCCAGCAGTTTTTATCAGGGCGCCGAGCAGTACTTC,CASSFYQGAEQYF
TRBV5-1,.,TRBJ2-7,TRBD1,TGCGCCAGCAGCTCATCCTCCGGGACAGGGGACTACGAGCAGTACTTC,CASSSSSGTGDYEQYF
TRBV20-1,.,TRBJ2-1,.,TGCAGTGCTAGTCTGAGGGTAGCTGAGCAGTTCTTC,CSASLRVAEQFF
TRBV6-2/TRBV6-3,.,TRBJ1-4,.,TGTGCCAGCAGTTACGGGCAGGGCTTGGCAAAACTGTTTTTT,CASSYGQGLAKLFF
TRBV5-6,.,TRBJ1-1,.,TGTGCCAGCAGTACCCCCTCTTCATCGGGGGCTTTCTTT,CASSTPSSSGAFF
TRBV9,.,TRBJ1-1,.,TGTGCCAGCAGCGTCGGGGGGTCTCCGAACACTGAAGCTTTCTTT,CASSVGGSPNTEAFF
TRBV7-3,.,TRBJ1-2,.,TGTGCCAGCAGCTTAAGTGGCGGGTCAGGGGATGGCTACACCTTC,CASSLSGGSGDGYTF
TRBV27,.,TRBJ1-2,.,TGTGCCAGCAGTTTAAATCAGGGGTCGGATGGCTACACCTTC,CASSLNQGSDGYTF
TRBV5-1,.,TRBJ2-1,.,TGCGCCAGCAGCCCGGAAGGGGCCTCCTACAATGAGCAGTTCTTC,CASSPEGASYNEQFF
TRBV18,once,TRBJ1-2,TRBD1,TGTGCCAGCTCACCCAACCCTGGGGGACAGGGGGTTGGCTACACCTTC,CASSPNPGGQGVGYTF
TRBV30,.,TRBJ1-1,.,TGTGCCGGACGGGGCAGGGGAAACACTGAAGCTTTCTTT,CAGRGRGNTEAFF
TRBV27,.,TRBJ2-1,.,TGTGCCAGCCGATCCGGCACAGCCAATGAGCAGTTCTTC,CASRSGTANEQFF
TRBV10-3,few,TRBJ1-2,TRBD1,TGTGCCATCAGTGAGCAACCAGGGGGCGGAGGTGGCTACACCTTC,CAISEQPGGGGGYTF
TRBV2,.,TRBJ1-1,.,TGTGCCAGCTCCCGATTCGGGGGAAACATGAACACTGAAGCTTTCTTT,CASSRFGGNMNTEAFF
TRBV6-2/TRBV6-3,.,TRBJ1-1,.,TGTGCCAGCAGTTCAAGGTTAACACTAGTCAACACTGAAGCTTTCTTT,CASSSRLTLVNTEAFF
TRBV19,.,TRBJ1-2,.,TGTGCCAGTAGTATAAATAAGTACGGTGGGGCGGATGGCTACACCTTC,CASSINKYGGADGYTF
TRBV7-6,.,TRBJ2-2,.,TGTGCCAGCAGCTTAGCCGGGGAAGGGACCGGGGAGCTGTTTTTT,CASSLAGEGTGELFF
TRBV6-4,few,TRBJ2-1,.,TGTGCCAGCAGTGACGACGGGAATCCCTACAATGAGCAGTTCTTC,CASSDDGNPYNEQFF
TRBV19,.,TRBJ2-7,TRBD1,TGTGCCAGTAGTATTGACAGGGGGTCCTACGAGCAGTACTTC,CASSIDRGSYEQYF
TRBV5-8,.,TRBJ1-2,TRBD1,TGTGCCAGCAGCTCGATGGACAGGGGTCATGGCTACACCTTC,CASSSMDRGHGYTF
TRBV9,.,TRBJ2-7,.,TGTGCCAGCAGCGTAGCCTCTCTATTGGACGAGCAGTACTTC,CASSVASLLDEQYF
TRBV3-1/TRBV3-2,.,TRBJ1-5,TRBD1,TGTGCCAGCAGCCGACAGGGGATTGAGCCCCAGCATTTT,CASSRQGIEPQHF
TRBV25-1,.,TRBJ2-7,.,TGTGCCAGCAGTCTCGTCAGGGGGGCCGAGCAGTACTTC,CASSLVRGAEQYF
TRBV7-3,.,TRBJ1-6,.,TGTGCCAGCAGCGCAGACAGCAATAATTCACCCCTCCACTTT,CASSADSNNSPLHF
TRBV6-6,few,TRBJ2-7,TRBD1,TGTGCCAGCAGCCTCGTGACAGGGGATGTCGAGCAGTACTTC,CASSLVTGDVEQYF
TRBV6-5,.,TRBJ2-7,.,TGTGCCAGCAGTTCCACAGGAGGAGGGACCTACGAGCAGTACTTC,CASSSTGGGTYEQYF
TRBV6-2/TRBV6-3,.,TRBJ1-2,TRBD1,TGTGCCAGCAGTTACCTCTTGGGGACCAGGGGGGCGTATGGCTACACCTTC,CASSYLLGTRGAYGYTF
TRBV5-1,.,TRBJ2-3,.,TGCGCCAGCAGCTTGACTAGTCGTGGGTCAGATACGCAGTATTTT,CASSLTSRGSDTQYF
TRBV11-3,.,TRBJ1-1,TRBD1,TGTGCCAGCAGCCACGGGACAGGGAAAGACACTGAAGCTTTCTTT,CASSHGTGKDTEAFF
TRBV29-1,.,TRBJ2-3,.,TGCAGCCTAGGAGCGGCCCCCCCAGATACGCAGTATTTT,CSLGAAPPDTQYF
TRBV9,.,TRBJ1-5,.,TGTGCCAGCAGCCCCGATCCAGGGTATCAGCCCCAGCATTTT,CASSPDPGYQPQHF
TRBV15,.,TRBJ2-2,TRBD1,TGTGCCACCAGCTTCCGACAGGGTGGCGGGGAGCTGTTTTTT,CATSFRQGGGELFF
TRBV10-3,.,TRBJ1-6,TRBD1,TGTGCCATCAGGACGGAGGGGGCTGGGACCTATAATTCACCCCTCCACTTT,CAIRTEGAGTYNSPLHF
TRBV5-4,.,TRBJ2-3,TRBD1,TGTGCCAGCAGCCGGAAGGACAGGGGACCAGATACGCAGTATTTT,CASSRKDRGPDTQYF
TRBV19,once,TRBJ2-1,TRBD2,TGTGCCAGTAGTATGTTAAGAGCGGGGGGTTTCAATGAGCAGTTCTTC,CASSMLRAGGFNEQFF
TRBV19,.,TRBJ1-1,.,TGTGCCAGTAGCAGGGGCCTTACGAACACTGAAGCTTTCTTT,CASSRGLTNTEAFF
TRBV5-4,.,TRBJ2-3,.,TGTGCCAGCAGCTTGTTGCAGCGGGGACACACAGATACGCAGTATTTT,CASSLLQRGHTDTQYF
TRBV5-1,.,TRBJ2-3,.,TGCGCCAGCAGCTTCGGACAGACAGATACGCAGTATTTT,CASSFGQTDTQYF
TRBV30,.,TRBJ2-1,.,TGTGCCTGGATAGTAAGGGGCCCTGAGCAGTTCTTC,CAWIVRGPEQFF
TRBV2,.,TRBJ2-7,.,TGTGCCAGCAGTTGGAACAGGGAGCCCCACTACGAGCAGTACTTC,CASSWNREPHYEQYF
TRBV6-5,.,TRBJ1-2,TRBD1,TGTGCCAGCAGAACCTCTCAGGGGGCAGGGTATGGCTACACCTTC,CASRTSQGAGYGYTF
TRBV7-2,.,TRBJ2-3,TRBD2,TGTGCCAGCAGCTCACTTGAGACTAGCGTAGCAGATACGCAGTATTTT,CASSSLETSVADTQYF
TRBV6-5,once,TRBJ2-7,.,TGTGCCAGCAGCAAAGGCGGGACAGTCTACGAGCAGTACTTC,CASSKGGTVYEQYF
TRBV2,.,TRBJ2-4,.,TGTGCCAGCAGTGAAGAAAGACTAGGTCATGGCATTCAGTACTTC,CASSEERLGHGIQYF
TRBV6-5,.,TRBJ1-1,.,TGTGCCAGCAGGTTCCAAGGGGCTGAAGCTTTCTTT,CASRFQGAEAFF
TRBV4-2,.,TRBJ2-3,.,TGTGCCAGCAGCCAAGTCCGCGCAGATACGCAGTATTTT,CASSQVRADTQYF